Only a few counts were recorded for the clone carrying this TCR beta chain. What it recognizes is unknown. TCRdb passed the 5' RACE reads through MiXCR, listing each CDR3 protein once. The sample records some 490,000 distinct CDR3 sequences, 18% being singletons. These data belong to a study of T-cell memory formation after mild COVID-19. General study points: Researchers found some responding clones in pre-infection memory, a sign that cross-reactive memory joined.

The V end was cut by 4 bases, the J end by 11 bases, with 12 bases between. The CDR3 is 11 amino acids. The germline V gene encodes CDR1 SQVTM and CDR2 ANQGSEA. The sequence came from an adult woman who had mild COVID-19 (a few samples of this study predate the infection). Cell type and time point are not known. The J gene is TRBJ2-1, the V gene TRBV29-1, with D perhaps matching TRBD2 (5 bases). The material sequenced was PBMCs or a T cell subset sorted from them (not recorded which). This CDR3 is CSVADSSKQFF. The CDR3 DNA is TGCAGCGTTGCGGACTCTTCCAAGCAGTTCTTC.